This TCR beta chain was sequenced for a study of blood T cell repertoires in COVID-19. Across the study: Some COVID-19 samples were acute and others convalescent; all came from the United States, Italy and Spain. PBMCs, B-cell-depleted T cells, or T cells were the source of the cDNA or gDNA that made up the material.

Germline assignment: CDR1 LNHDA and CDR2 SQIVND (reference sequence). V was pared by 7 bases and J by 6 bases, with 22 bases between. CDR3 size: 16 residues. Original handling: Cell counts per sample came from amplifying reference gene primers. Only in-frame clones appear in the TCRdb table, and some are missing; sequencing was by immunoSEQ multiplex PCR. From that table come the V and J calls and clone size; the DNA was used to work out D and trimming. The data show about 82,000 clones, with roughly 86% seen just once and 6% to 7.5% held by the top ten. Sequenced: peripheral blood. This receptor was taken from a man aged 50 or older with active or convalescent COVID-19. The chain links TRBV19 to TRBJ2-1; the D gene is possibly TRBD1 (6 bases). Written as DNA, the CDR3 is TGTGCCAGTACCAAAGGGGGTTCCTTGGTGTTCAATGAGCAGTTCTTC. It yields the protein CASTKGGSLVFNEQFF.